This T cell receptor (beta chain) was documented in a study of shared clonotypes between healthy human individuals. This CDR3 region has 16 residues. CDR1 is MGHRA and CDR2 is YSYEKL in the germline V gene. The junction had 5 bases not matched to a gene; V was cut back by 0 bases and J by 4 bases. A remark on this clone: As yet, its antigen is unknown. Other DNA sequences within the sample encode an identical CDR3.

Study results and limitations: The naive CD4 repertoires of several donors were compared, and around 4.7% of clonotypes were shared. Clonotypes shared by all four sorted-subset donors had higher generation probabilities than non-shared clonotypes.

How the authors handled the data: Owing to the provision of junction-only sequences devoid of quality scores by immunoSEQ, filtering differed. Generated by immunoSEQ multiplex PCR, the TCRdb table keeps only in-frame clones and is missing some. V, J and clone size are taken as reported in that table, and D and trimming were inferred from the DNA itself. The data contain around 600,000 clones, around 95% of them singletons. Naive CD8 cells lacked CD45RO, underwent positive selection for CCR7 and left out terminally differentiated effector memory CD45RA+ cells. Sequencing was done on a sample of naive CD8+ T cells sorted from blood. The chain recombines TRBV4-1 with TRBJ1-5; 8 bases line up with TRBD1. This TCR came from a woman aged 25 to 39 in good health. The CDR3 loop is CASSQEGQGGNQPQHF. The DNA for the CDR3 is TGCGCCAGCAGCCAAGAAGGACAGGGTGGAAATCAGCCCCAGCATTTT.